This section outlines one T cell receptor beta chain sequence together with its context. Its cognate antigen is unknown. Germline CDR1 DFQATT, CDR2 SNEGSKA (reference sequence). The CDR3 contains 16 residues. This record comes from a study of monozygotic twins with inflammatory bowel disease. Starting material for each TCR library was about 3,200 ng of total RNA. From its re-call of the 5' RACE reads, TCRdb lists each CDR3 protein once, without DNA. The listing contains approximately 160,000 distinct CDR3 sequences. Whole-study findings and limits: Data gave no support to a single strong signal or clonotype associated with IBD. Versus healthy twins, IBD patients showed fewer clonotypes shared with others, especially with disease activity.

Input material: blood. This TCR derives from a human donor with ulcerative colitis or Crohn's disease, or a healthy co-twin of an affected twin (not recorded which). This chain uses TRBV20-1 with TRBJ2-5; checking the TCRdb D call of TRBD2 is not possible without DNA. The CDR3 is CSARDLASGAQETQYF.